This T cell receptor (beta chain) came from a study of blood T cell repertoires in COVID-19. About the research overall: PBMCs, B-cell-depleted T cells, or T cells provided the cDNA or gDNA that made up the material.

In this sample, this clone turned up a few times. In the original processing: Cell counts per sample came from amplifying reference gene primers. The repertoire was sequenced with immunoSEQ multiplex PCR; TCRdb's copy has only in-frame clones and lacks some. V and J calls plus clone size are reproduced from that table; the DNA served to infer D and trimming. The table lists about 74,000 clones, 90% of them singletons, with approximately 1.6% in the top ten. CDR3 length: 15 amino acids. V was pared by 0 bases and J by 7 bases, with 6 bases of the junction left unmatched. CDR1 and CDR2 (germline): LGHNA, YSLEER.

The origin of this receptor is a man in his forties or fifties with acute or convalescent COVID-19. The gene calls are TRBV4-3 and TRBJ1-2; TRBD1 agrees at 9 bases. Sequencing was carried out using peripheral blood. CDR3 nucleotide sequence: TGCGCCAGCAGCCAAGACGGACAGGGGCACTCTGGCTACACCTTC. It specifies CASSQDGQGHSGYTF.